The source of this T cell receptor beta chain is a study of blood T cell repertoires in COVID-19 (dated by TCRdb to about 2020). At the level of the whole study: Samples from collaborators originated in the United States, Italy and Spain and spanned both the acute and convalescent phases of COVID-19. The material from the prospective study consisted of cDNA or gDNA derived from T cells, B-cell-depleted T cells, or PBMCs. Subjects who had been exposed to COVID-19, were actively infected with it, or had recovered from it provided the deeply sampled blood TCRbeta repertoires that made up the dataset. The repertoires were released in a freely available public database meant as a resource for research on the immune response to SARS-CoV-2. Samples came from the ongoing ImmuneRACE study (first 160 participants) plus 1,254 subjects from 6 global collaborators. The sample metadata nearly always contained a de-identified subject ID, COVID-19 status, age in years and sex. Where available, HLA class I and class II types were obtained from metadata supplied by the sample provider rather than from assay-based typing. Broad study findings and their caveats: Clinical and demographic metadata were provided uncurated, with the amount varying by source and participant.

Participants in the prospective study were aged roughly 18 to 90 years, lived in over 20 United States geographic areas, and enrolled through a virtual design. In the prospective study, participants were assigned to cohorts based on the clinical history participants reported in a screening survey and a study questionnaire. Recovered participants in ImmuneRACE Cohort 3 were defined as having two consecutive negative NP/OP PCR tests, clearance from a healthcare professional, or resolution of symptoms. In the prospective study, whole blood, serum and a nasopharyngeal or oropharyngeal swab were collected from each participant by mobile phlebotomists. Prospective study participants could optionally give additional blood draws and questionnaires over a roughly two-month period. Before DNA extraction, blood samples from the prospective study were shipped at room temperature or frozen. TCRbeta CDR3 regions were amplified from genomic DNA by means of the immunoSEQ Assay, a bias-controlled multiplex PCR. The source study handled its data this way. The number of nucleated cells in each sample was estimated by amplification of reference gene primers within the assay. Sequence reads were collapsed and filtered to measure the absolute abundance of every unique TCRbeta CDR3 rearrangement. Productive Simpson clonality was computed per sample as the square root of Simpson's diversity index over productive rearrangements. In TCRdb, the immuneACCESS table is reduced to in-frame sequences with V and J assigned. These tables do not hold every clone; where another copy was compared, an unresolved V gene accounts for under half, and the others remain unexplained. The V and J calls and the clone size are those of that table, but D and trimming were determined from the DNA. The sample records roughly 230,000 clones, over 75% of which are singletons. The leading ten clones occupy under 3.5% of the sample.

V and J lose 5 bases and 0 bases, and a span of 24 bases separates them. The germline V gene yields MNHEY for CDR1 and SVGEGT for CDR2. Measured from the cysteine to the phenylalanine, the CDR3 is 19 residues long. Only the CDR3 region is kept as DNA, spanning 57 bases read in frame from base 1. With regard to this clone: Its antigen specificity is not known. It has no much larger one-base neighbor in the sample; base qualities were not kept.

This receptor chain uses TRBV6-2 or TRBV6-3 and TRBJ2-3; a tentative D match to TRBD1 spans 6 bases. This clonotype was obtained from an older woman who had recovered from COVID-19. The specimen sequenced was PBMCs or T cells enriched from blood (not recorded which). The CDR3 is CASSLRTGNPTSSTDTQYF. The DNA sequence is TGTGCCAGCAGTCTACGAACAGGGAACCCCACCTCTAGCACAGATACGCAGTATTTT.